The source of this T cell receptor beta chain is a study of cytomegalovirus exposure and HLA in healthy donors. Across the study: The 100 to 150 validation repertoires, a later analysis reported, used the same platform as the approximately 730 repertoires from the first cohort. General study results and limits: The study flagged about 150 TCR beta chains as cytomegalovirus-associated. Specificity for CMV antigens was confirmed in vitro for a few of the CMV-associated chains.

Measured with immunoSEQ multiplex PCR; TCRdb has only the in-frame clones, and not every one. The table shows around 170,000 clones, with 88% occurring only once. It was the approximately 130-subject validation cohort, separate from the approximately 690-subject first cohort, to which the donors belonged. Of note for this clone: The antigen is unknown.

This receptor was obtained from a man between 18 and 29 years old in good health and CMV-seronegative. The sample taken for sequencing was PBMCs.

CDR3 DNA: TGTGCCAGCAGCTCGACGGGACTAGCGGGACGCGAGCAGTACTTC. It is translated as CASSSTGLAGREQYF. The chain joins TRBV7-9 to TRBJ2-7; 13 nucleotides line up with TRBD2. The V gene end was trimmed by 4 bases and the J gene end by 6 bases; junction bases not matched to a gene: 6. The CDR3 totals 15 residues. Germline V CDR1 and CDR2: SEHNR, FQNEAQ (reference sequence).